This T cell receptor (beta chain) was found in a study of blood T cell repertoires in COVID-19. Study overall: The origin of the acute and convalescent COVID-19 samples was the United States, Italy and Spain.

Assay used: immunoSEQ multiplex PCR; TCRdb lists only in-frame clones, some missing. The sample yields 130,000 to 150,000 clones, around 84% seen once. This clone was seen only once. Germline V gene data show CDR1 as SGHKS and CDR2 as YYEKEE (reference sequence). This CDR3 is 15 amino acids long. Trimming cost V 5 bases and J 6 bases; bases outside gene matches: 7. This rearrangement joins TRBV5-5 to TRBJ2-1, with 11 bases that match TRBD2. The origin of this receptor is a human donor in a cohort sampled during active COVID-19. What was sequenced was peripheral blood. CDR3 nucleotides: TGTGCCAGCAGTCCGGGACTAGCGGCGTTCAATGAGCAGTTCTTC. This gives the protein CASSPGLAAFNEQFF.